The rows below give T cell receptor beta chains drawn from one sample of a study of blood T cell repertoires in COVID-19. Clones were sequenced by immunoSEQ multiplex PCR, and TCRdb holds only the in-frame ones, with some missing. The sample has 140,000 to 150,000 clones, roughly nine tenths seen once. Sequencing used peripheral blood. The source of these receptors is a man younger than 35 with COVID-19, enrolled during active disease. Each CDR3 is given with its conserved first and last residue. The D gene is left open where the match is weak. Rows give clone size only sometimes, using once, few, many, or a class for an expanded clone.

V,D,size,J,length,CDR3,DNA
TRBV6-5,TRBD1,NA,TRBJ1-6,16,CASSYARQGSVTPLHF,TGTGCCAGCAGTTACGCACGACAGGGGTCTGTGACACCCCTCCACTTT
TRBV19,NA,NA,TRBJ1-5,15,CASSLERGGFQPQHF,TGTGCCAGTAGTTTGGAGAGGGGAGGGTTTCAGCCCCAGCATTTT
TRBV4-1,TRBD1,NA,TRBJ2-4,17,CASSQDGQGVRTNIQYF,TGCGCCAGCAGCCAAGATGGACAGGGAGTCCGGACCAACATTCAGTACTTC
TRBV3-1/TRBV3-2,TRBD2,NA,TRBJ2-1,16,CASSQNLAGGYNEQFF,TGTGCCAGCAGCCAGAATCTAGCGGGGGGTTACAATGAGCAGTTCTTC
TRBV10-3,NA,NA,TRBJ2-3,14,CAISDRDSGDTQYF,TGTGCCATCAGTGACCGGGACTCTGGGGATACGCAGTATTTT
TRBV28,TRBD2,NA,TRBJ2-7,14,CASRSAGRSYEQYF,TGTGCCAGCAGGTCAGCGGGGCGCTCCTACGAGCAGTACTTC
TRBV19,NA,NA,TRBJ2-7,17,CASSISAGAAAAYEQYF,TGTGCCAGTAGTATTTCGGCGGGTGCGGCGGCCGCCTACGAGCAGTACTTC
TRBV6-2/TRBV6-3,NA,NA,TRBJ2-5,17,CASSYSRQGLPQETQYF,TGTGCCAGCAGTTACTCGAGGCAGGGGCTACCCCAAGAGACCCAGTACTTC
TRBV3-1/TRBV3-2,NA,NA,TRBJ2-1,15,CASSQALALVGEQFF,TGTGCCAGCAGCCAAGCCCTAGCTTTAGTGGGTGAGCAGTTCTTC
TRBV7-9,NA,NA,TRBJ1-3,18,CASSLKKATRWSGNTIYF,TGTGCCAGCAGCTTAAAAAAGGCGACCAGGTGGTCTGGAAACACCATATATTTT
TRBV5-4,TRBD1,NA,TRBJ1-6,15,CASSLFGTGNSPLHF,TGTGCCAGCAGCTTGTTCGGGACAGGCAATTCACCCCTCCACTTT
TRBV4-3,NA,NA,TRBJ1-3,17,CASSQDGDWSSGNTIYF,TGCGCCAGCAGCCAAGACGGAGACTGGTCCTCTGGAAACACCATATATTTT
TRBV15,TRBD2,NA,TRBJ2-7,18,CATSREGASSGGLYEQYF,TGTGCCACCAGCAGAGAGGGGGCCTCTAGCGGGGGACTCTACGAGCAGTACTTC
TRBV30,TRBD2,NA,TRBJ2-5,15,CAWSALAGARETQYF,TGTGCCTGGAGTGCCCTAGCGGGGGCACGGGAGACCCAGTACTTC
TRBV28,TRBD1,NA,TRBJ2-1,15,CASSPTGGSYNEQFF,TGTGCCAGCAGCCCTACAGGGGGGAGTTACAATGAGCAGTTCTTC
TRBV2,TRBD1,NA,TRBJ2-7,13,CASRDREMGEQYF,TGTGCCAGCAGGGACAGGGAGATGGGCGAGCAGTACTTC
TRBV5-1,NA,once,TRBJ2-7,14,CASSLLQSGYEQYF,TGCGCCAGCAGCTTGCTGCAAAGCGGCTACGAGCAGTACTTC
TRBV6-1,NA,many,TRBJ1-5,15,CASSEDFSANQPQHF,TGTGCCAGCAGTGAAGATTTCAGTGCCAATCAGCCCCAGCATTTT
TRBV9,NA,NA,TRBJ2-2,17,CASSGRGSESGTGELFF,TGTGCCAGCAGCGGACGGGGATCGGAGTCGGGGACCGGGGAGCTGTTTTTT
TRBV6-5,NA,few,TRBJ2-7,13,CASSLSGDYEQYF,TGTGCCAGCAGTTTGTCGGGGGACTACGAGCAGTACTTC
TRBV9,NA,few,TRBJ2-7,16,CASSPSGLAVSYEQYF,TGTGCCAGCAGCCCGTCGGGGTTAGCGGTTTCCTACGAGCAGTACTTC
TRBV27,TRBD1,NA,TRBJ2-7,18,CASSSPGQPTRPSYEQYF,TGTGCCAGCAGTTCGCCGGGACAGCCTACACGGCCCTCCTACGAGCAGTACTTC
TRBV5-8,NA,NA,TRBJ1-5,15,CASSVGLGLNQPQHF,TGTGCCAGCAGCGTTGGCCTAGGCCTTAATCAGCCCCAGCATTTT
TRBV9,NA,NA,TRBJ2-1,12,CASSYGRGEQFF,TGTGCCAGCAGCTACGGGAGAGGAGAGCAGTTCTTC
TRBV5-5,TRBD2,NA,TRBJ2-3,15,CASSFIREATDTQYF,TGTGCCAGCAGCTTTATCCGGGAGGCAACCGATACGCAGTATTTT
TRBV4-3,TRBD1,NA,TRBJ2-1,14,CASSQRQGANEQFF,TGCGCCAGCAGCCAACGACAGGGGGCCAATGAGCAGTTCTTC
TRBV10-3,NA,NA,TRBJ2-1,11,CAISLSNEQFF,TGTGCCATCAGTCTCTCCAATGAGCAGTTCTTC
TRBV7-2,TRBD2,NA,TRBJ2-3,16,CASSLDNLAGGFTAYF,TGTGCCAGCAGCTTAGATAACCTAGCGGGAGGCTTTACGGCGTATTTT
TRBV30,TRBD1,NA,TRBJ1-5,13,CAWKDRGDQPQHF,TGTGCCTGGAAAGACAGGGGTGATCAGCCCCAGCATTTT
TRBV5-1,TRBD1,NA,TRBJ2-5,16,CASSLADRVGQETQYF,TGCGCCAGCAGCTTGGCTGACAGGGTAGGACAAGAGACCCAGTACTTC
TRBV6-2/TRBV6-3,NA,NA,TRBJ2-1,17,CASSDGQNGPSYNEQFF,TGTGCCAGCAGCGACGGACAGAACGGACCCTCCTACAATGAGCAGTTCTTC
TRBV19,NA,NA,TRBJ2-1,16,CASSIDSDYSYNEQFF,TGTGCCAGTAGTATAGATAGCGACTACTCCTACAATGAGCAGTTCTTC
TRBV30,TRBD1,NA,TRBJ1-2,14,CAWNRDRLSYGYTF,TGTGCCTGGAACCGGGACAGGCTTTCCTATGGCTACACCTTC
TRBV6-1,NA,once,TRBJ1-5,15,CASSEVGGDNQPQHF,TGTGCCAGCAGTGAAGTGGGAGGGGACAATCAGCCCCAGCATTTT
TRBV19,TRBD1,NA,TRBJ1-4,14,CASRPGQNNEKLFF,TGTGCCAGTAGGCCGGGACAGAATAATGAAAAACTGTTTTTT